A single sample gave rise to the 22 T cell receptor beta chains below, sequenced in a study of blood T cells in healthy people across ages. The use of a sample-barcoded 5' primer and a J-beta primer mix characterized a second PCR of 7 to 11 cycles. MiXCR was run by TCRdb on the 5' RACE reads, yielding one entry per CDR3 protein. The data hold some 1.5 million distinct CDR3 sequences, with over 25% observed a single time. Sequencing was carried out using blood. Receptor source: a woman in her twenties or thirties in good health.

The chain recombines TRBV5-6 with TRBJ1-5; 7 bases align to TRBD1. V lost 2 bases and J lost 0; bases outside the gene matches: 8. The CDR3 has 17 amino acids. CDR1 is SGHDT and CDR2 is YYEEEE in the germline V gene. CDR3 sequence (DNA): TGTGCCAGCAGCTTTAGCTTGGGGACAGCTAGCAATCAGCCCCAGCATTTT. Translated, it gives CASSFSLGTASNQPQHF.

The chain combines TRBV29-1 with TRBJ2-6; D unresolved. Trimming pared 8 bases from V and 0 bases from J, leaving 17 bases between. Germline V gene sequence: CDR1 SQVTM, CDR2 ANQGSEA. This CDR3 has 16 residues. Here the CDR3 DNA reads TGCAGCATTATCGTGGAGTCCAACTCTGGGGCCAACGTCCTGACTTTC. Protein: CSIIVESNSGANVLTF. The complete variable domain, with remaining parts taken from reference TRBV29-1 and TRBJ2-6, reads SAVISQKPSRDICQRGTSLTIQCQVDSQVTMMFWYRQQPGQSLTLIATANQGSEATYESGFVIDKFPISRPNLTFSTLTVSNMSPEDSSIYLCSIIVESNSGANVLTFGAGSRLTVL.

This clonotype was detected ten times or more. The V call is TRBV4-3, the J call TRBJ2-5; D is ambiguous. The CDR3 is 14 residues long. Trimming pared 4 bases from V and 1 base from J, leaving 10 bases between. The germline CDR1 and CDR2 sequences are LGHNA and YSLEER. CDR3 DNA sequence: TGCGCCAGCAGCCCCGCGGCAAGCCAAGAGACCCAGTACTTC. Its translation is CASSPAASQETQYF.

This chain connects TRBV4-1 to TRBJ2-1; weak D call: TRBD2 (5 bases). From germline, CDR1 is MGHRA and CDR2 YSYEKL. The CDR3 sequence is 16 residues long. The V gene lost 1 base and the J gene lost 3 bases, with 13 bases spanning the gap. Here the CDR3 reads CASSQGTGWGYNEQFF. In nucleotides, the CDR3 is TGCGCCAGCAGCCAAGGGACGGGATGGGGCTACAATGAGCAGTTCTTC.

This clonotype was observed a few times. The chain couples TRBV18 to TRBJ2-3; D is uncertain. The CDR3 loop spans 12 amino acids. Germline V CDR1 and CDR2: KGHSH, LQKENI. The V end was cut by 3 bases, the J end by 5 bases, with 6 bases between. The CDR3 DNA reads TGTGCCAGCTCACCCCAGATAGATACGCAGTATTTT. It translates to CASSPQIDTQYF. Full variable domain (rest looked up from reference TRBV18 and TRBJ2-3): NAGVMQNPRHLVRRRGQEARLRCSPMKGHSHVYWYRQLPEEGLKFMVYLQKENIIDESGMPKERFSAEFPKEGPSILRIQQVVRGDSAAYFCASSPQIDTQYFGPGTRLTVL.

The chain combines TRBV28 with TRBJ2-1, with TRBD2 identical over 8 bases. Trimming at V came to 6 bases and at J to 4 bases, leaving 8 bases not matched to a gene. This CDR3 has 15 residues. CDR1 and CDR2 from the germline V gene are MDHEN and SYDVKM. CDR3 region: CASSNPGGSYNEQFF. The CDR3 region has the DNA TGTGCCAGCAGCAACCCGGGGGGGTCGTACAATGAGCAGTTCTTC.

Details on this clonotype: One end of the junction is discordant with germline, which a read error may explain. This chain joins TRBV3-1 and TRBJ2-5, with a possible D match to TRBD2 (6 bases). This CDR3 spans 14 amino acids. Per germline, CDR1 LGHDT and CDR2 YNNKEL (reference sequence). CDR3 sequence: CASSHRDSPYGQYF. The CDR3 region has the DNA TGCGCCAGCAGCCACCGGGACTCGCCCTACGGGCAGTACTTC.

This clonotype was found a few times. This rearrangement joins TRBV15 to TRBJ2-1; TRBD2 matches at 7 bases. This CDR3 spans 17 amino acids. V lost 3 bases, J lost 2 bases, and 10 bases stayed unmatched. CDR1 is LNHNV, CDR2 YYDKDF, per germline (reference sequence). The CDR3 nucleotides read TGTGCCACCAGCAGCCGGAGGGCAACTAGCGCCTACAATGAGCAGTTCTTC. Translating gives CATSSRRATSAYNEQFF.

This clonotype has a handful of counts. The V and J genes are TRBV12-3 or TRBV12-4 and TRBJ1-2; tentative D call: TRBD1 (5 bases). The length of the CDR3 is 15 residues. The V end was cut by 1 base, the J end by 8 bases, with 17 bases between. In DNA, the CDR3 is TGTGCCAGCAGTTTAGTAGCTCAGGGAACGGGAGGCTACACCTTC. Translated: CASSLVAQGTGGYTF.

Many counts were recorded for this clonotype. The V gene is TRBV12-3 or TRBV12-4, the J gene TRBJ1-4; 9 nucleotides line up with TRBD1. The CDR3 runs 15 residues. The junction had 8 bases not matched to a gene; V was cut back by 4 bases and J by 8 bases. The CDR3 protein is CASSSYRGLWEKLFF. The CDR3, as DNA: TGTGCCAGCAGTTCCTACAGGGGGCTATGGGAAAAACTGTTTTTT.

This clonotype appeared many times. CDR3: CASSTGTNYGYTF. In DNA, the CDR3 is TGTGCCAGCAGTACAGGGACCAACTATGGCTACACCTTC. The chain combines TRBV6-5 with TRBJ1-2; TRBD1 might be the D (6 bases). The CDR3 has 13 amino acids. The germline V gene has CDR1 MNHEY and CDR2 SVGAGI. V gave up 5 bases and J gave up 2 bases, with 9 bases separating them.

This clonotype was seen only a few times. V is TRBV20-1 and J is TRBJ2-1; 8 bases align to TRBD2. Losses at the gene ends were 6 bases for V and 2 bases for J; bases not matched to a gene: 12. The CDR3 length is 16 residues. CDR1 and CDR2 from the germline V gene are DFQATT and SNEGSKA (reference sequence). CDR3 coding DNA: TGCAGTGCCCCTAGTAGCGGGGTGTTTCCCTACAATGAGCAGTTCTTC. This codes for CSAPSSGVFPYNEQFF.

For this clonotype: At one boundary the junction diverges from the germline segment, which might be a read error. V usage is TRBV6-5 and J usage is TRBJ2-1; D unresolved. This CDR3 contains 14 residues. Per the germline V gene, CDR1 is MNHEY and CDR2 is SVGAGI. The CDR3 nucleotides read TGTGCCAGCAGTTCCCCGACCGTCTACTATGAGCAGTTCTTC. Protein sequence: CASSSPTVYYEQFF.

This clonotype was seen many times. The chain joins TRBV28 to TRBJ2-6; 13 bases are a match to TRBD2. Germline-derived CDR1 and CDR2 are MDHEN and SYDVKM. V was clipped by 5 bases and J by 4 bases; unmatched bases: 8. This CDR3 spans 18 amino acids. The CDR3: CASSPLLAGGPGANVLTF. DNA of the CDR3: TGTGCCAGCAGTCCCCTACTAGCGGGAGGGCCCGGGGCCAACGTCCTGACTTTC.

This clonotype was counted between two and nine times. The gene calls are TRBV30 and TRBJ1-2, with 10 positions matching TRBD1. The junction had 6 bases not matched to a gene; V was cut back by 0 bases and J by 8 bases. Germline loops: CDR1 GTSNPN, CDR2 SVGIG (reference sequence). The CDR3 is 14 amino acids. The CDR3 spells CAWSVLGTGVGYTF. Written as DNA, the CDR3 is TGTGCCTGGAGTGTACTAGGGACAGGGGTCGGCTACACCTTC. Looking up the rest from reference TRBV30 and TRBJ1-2 gives the full variable domain: SQTIHQWPATLVQPVGSPLSLECTVEGTSNPNLYWYRQAAGRGLQLLFYSVGIGQISSEVPQNLSASRPQDRQFILSSKKLLLSDSGFYLCAWSVLGTGVGYTFGSGTRLTVV.

This clonotype was counted a few times. This chain connects TRBV29-1 to TRBJ2-4; 8 nucleotides match TRBD2. The CDR3 is 12 amino acids. Germline V gives CDR1 SQVTM, CDR2 ANQGSEA. V was clipped by 4 bases and J by 13 bases; unmatched bases: 9. The CDR3 sequence: CSVGAGKREQYF. DNA of the CDR3: TGCAGCGTTGGGGCGGGGAAGCGGGAGCAGTACTTC.

This clonotype was recorded a few times. This chain uses TRBV6-2 or TRBV6-3 with TRBJ2-6; D is unclear. CDR1 and CDR2 (germline): MNHEY, SVGEGT. The CDR3 extends over 15 amino acids. V was clipped by 6 bases and J by 2 bases, with 11 bases between them. The CDR3 is CASRRIGPGANVLTF. CDR3 sequence (DNA): TGTGCCAGCAGACGAATCGGGCCTGGGGCCAACGTCCTGACTTTC.

In its sample, this clonotype was seen once. Being one base from a much bigger clone, this may be a read error. The gene calls are TRBV4-3 and TRBJ2-3; 9 bases map to TRBD1. Germline CDR1 reads LGHNA; CDR2 reads YSLEER. This CDR3 is 16 amino acids long. The V gene end was trimmed by 4 bases and the J gene end by 3 bases; junction bases not matched to a gene: 8. The CDR3 sequence: CASSLPQGASTDTQYF. The CDR3, as DNA: TGCGCCAGCAGCCTACCACAGGGGGCGAGTACAGATACGCAGTATTTT.

V and J are TRBV27 and TRBJ1-1; D is unclear. This CDR3 comprises 14 residues. The germline V gene encodes CDR1 MNHEY and CDR2 SMNVEV (reference sequence). Between the trimmed V and J ends, which lost 10 bases and 0 bases, there was a span of 15 bases. The CDR3: CATSRLGMNTEAFF. CDR3 sequence (DNA): TGTGCCACCTCAAGGCTGGGGATGAACACTGAAGCTTTCTTT.

This clonotype was seen a few times. This rearrangement joins TRBV20-1 to TRBJ1-1, with D unresolved. CDR1 is DFQATT, CDR2 SNEGSKA, per germline (reference sequence). This CDR3 is 11 amino acids long. V gave up 6 bases and J gave up 6 bases, with 11 bases separating them. The DNA of the CDR3 is TGCAGTGCGGGTCCCGGGGCTGAAGCTTTCTTT. Translation: CSAGPGAEAFF.

This clonotype was observed many times. The chain has TRBV7-9 and TRBJ2-5; D may correspond to TRBD1 or TRBD2 (5 bases each). The V end was cut by 2 bases, the J end by 0 bases, with 13 bases between. The CDR3 runs 16 residues. Germline values: CDR1 SEHNR, CDR2 FQNEAQ (reference sequence). As DNA, the CDR3 is TGTGCCAGCAGCTTAAGTTGGGGGTCGGACCAAGAGACCCAGTACTTC. Amino acids: CASSLSWGSDQETQYF.

This clonotype was observed at least ten times. The chain couples TRBV29-1 to TRBJ2-5; weak D call: TRBD1 (6 bases). Trimming shortened V by 2 bases and J by 4 bases, and 17 bases separated the two germline ends. CDR3 length: 15 amino acids. The germline gives CDR1 SQVTM, CDR2 ANQGSEA. For the CDR3, the DNA is TGCAGCGTTGAAATCGGGAACAGGGTAGTAGAGACCCAGTACTTC. Its protein is CSVEIGNRVVETQYF.